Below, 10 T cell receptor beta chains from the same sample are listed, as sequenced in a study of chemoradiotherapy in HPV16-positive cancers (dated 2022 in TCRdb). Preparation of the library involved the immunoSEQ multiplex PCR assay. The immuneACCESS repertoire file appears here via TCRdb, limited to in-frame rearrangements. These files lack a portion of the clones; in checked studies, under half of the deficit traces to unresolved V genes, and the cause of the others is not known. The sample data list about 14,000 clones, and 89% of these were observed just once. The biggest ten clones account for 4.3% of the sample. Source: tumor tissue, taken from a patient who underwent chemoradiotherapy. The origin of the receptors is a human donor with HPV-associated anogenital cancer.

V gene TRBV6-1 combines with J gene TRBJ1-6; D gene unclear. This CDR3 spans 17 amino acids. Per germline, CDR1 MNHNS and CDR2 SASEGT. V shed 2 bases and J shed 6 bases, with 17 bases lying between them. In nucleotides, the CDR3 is TGTGCCAGCAGTGAAAGATGGGCGGGAGGCCTTAATTCACCCCTCCACTTT. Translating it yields CASSERWAGGLNSPLHF.

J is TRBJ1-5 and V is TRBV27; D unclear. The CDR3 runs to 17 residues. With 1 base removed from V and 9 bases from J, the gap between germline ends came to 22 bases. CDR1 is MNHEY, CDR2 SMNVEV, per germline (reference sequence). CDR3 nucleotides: TGTGCCAGCAGTTTATACGTGCCGTCCGTCATTAATAGGCCCCAGCATTTT. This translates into CASSLYVPSVINRPQHF.

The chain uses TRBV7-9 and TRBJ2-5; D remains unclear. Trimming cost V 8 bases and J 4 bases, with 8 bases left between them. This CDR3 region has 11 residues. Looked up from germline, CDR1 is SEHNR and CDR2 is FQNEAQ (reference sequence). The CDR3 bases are TGTGCCAGCGGCGAAGGAGAGACCCAGTACTTC. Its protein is CASGEGETQYF.

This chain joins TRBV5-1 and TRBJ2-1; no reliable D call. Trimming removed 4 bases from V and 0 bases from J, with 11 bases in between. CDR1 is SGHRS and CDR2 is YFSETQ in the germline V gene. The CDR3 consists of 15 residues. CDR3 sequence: CASSPYGSSYNEQFF. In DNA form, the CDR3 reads TGCGCCAGCAGCCCCTATGGTAGCTCCTACAATGAGCAGTTCTTC.

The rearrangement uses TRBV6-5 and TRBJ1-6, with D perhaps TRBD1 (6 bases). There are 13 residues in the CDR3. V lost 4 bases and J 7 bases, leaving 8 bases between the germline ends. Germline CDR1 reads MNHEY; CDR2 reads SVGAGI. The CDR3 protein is CASSFTGNSPLHF. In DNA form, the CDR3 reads TGTGCCAGCAGTTTCACAGGGAATTCACCCCTCCACTTT.

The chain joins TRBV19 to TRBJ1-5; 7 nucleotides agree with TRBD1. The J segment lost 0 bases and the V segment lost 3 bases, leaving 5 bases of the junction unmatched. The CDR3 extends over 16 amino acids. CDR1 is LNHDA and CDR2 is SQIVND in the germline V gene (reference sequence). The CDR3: CASSMPDRSSNQPQHF. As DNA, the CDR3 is TGTGCCAGTAGTATGCCGGACAGGTCTAGCAATCAGCCCCAGCATTTT. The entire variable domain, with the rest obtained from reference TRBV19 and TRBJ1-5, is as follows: DGGITQSPKYLFRKEGQNVTLSCEQNLNHDAMYWYRQDPGQGLRLIYYSQIVNDFQKGDIAEGYSVSREKKESFPLTVTSAQKNPTAFYLCASSMPDRSSNQPQHFGDGTRLSIL.

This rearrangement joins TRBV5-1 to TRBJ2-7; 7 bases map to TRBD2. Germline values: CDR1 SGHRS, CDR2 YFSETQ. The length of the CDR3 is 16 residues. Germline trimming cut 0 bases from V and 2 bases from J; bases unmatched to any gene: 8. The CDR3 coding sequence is TGCGCCAGCAGCTTGGATCCAGCGGGAACCACCTACGAGCAGTACTTC. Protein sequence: CASSLDPAGTTYEQYF.

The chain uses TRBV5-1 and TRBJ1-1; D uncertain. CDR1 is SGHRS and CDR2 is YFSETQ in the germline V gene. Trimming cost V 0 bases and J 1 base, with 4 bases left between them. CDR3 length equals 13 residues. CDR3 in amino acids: CASSLEGNTEAFF. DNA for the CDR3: TGCGCCAGCAGCTTGGAGGGGAACACTGAAGCTTTCTTT.

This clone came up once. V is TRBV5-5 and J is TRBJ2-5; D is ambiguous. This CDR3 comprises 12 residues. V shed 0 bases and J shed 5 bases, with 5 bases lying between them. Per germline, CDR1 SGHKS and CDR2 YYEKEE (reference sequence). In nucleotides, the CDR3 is TGTGCCAGCAGCTTGGTCGAGGAGACCCAGTACTTC. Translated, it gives CASSLVEETQYF. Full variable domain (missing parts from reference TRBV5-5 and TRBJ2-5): DAGVTQSPTHLIKTRGQQVTLRCSPISGHKSVSWYQQVLGQGPQFIFQYYEKEERGRGNFPDRFSARQFPNYSSELNVNALLLGDSALYLCASSLVEETQYFGPGTRLLVL.

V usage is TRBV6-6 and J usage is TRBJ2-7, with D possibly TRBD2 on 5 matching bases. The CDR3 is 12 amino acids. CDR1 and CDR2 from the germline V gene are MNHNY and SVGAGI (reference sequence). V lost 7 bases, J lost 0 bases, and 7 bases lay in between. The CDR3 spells CASIGDSYEQYF. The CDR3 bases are TGTGCCAGCATCGGGGACTCCTACGAGCAGTACTTC.